A selection of T cell receptor beta chains follows, all from one sample in a study of coeliac disease. The repertoire was sequenced with immunoSEQ multiplex PCR; TCRdb's copy has only in-frame clones and lacks some. Of about 3,700 clones in the sample, approximately 69% are singletons; the top ten hold approximately 8%. The specimen was intraepithelial lymphocytes from the gut. Receptors were obtained from a man aged 25-40 years with celiac disease. Each CDR3 is given with its conserved first and last residue. D genes are given only for firm matches. The size entry is marked missing in some rows and otherwise reads once, few, many or a size class.

d_call clone_size cdr3_length j_call v_call cdr3_nt cdr3_aa
- - 16 TRBJ2-7 TRBV13 TGTGCCAGCAGCTTAACTTCTACTCCCCAGCGGAACGAGCAGTACTTC CASSLTSTPQRNEQYF
- - 12 TRBJ2-3 TRBV7-8 TGTGCCAGCAGCTTAGGGACTCATACGCAGTATTTT CASSLGTHTQYF
- - 15 TRBJ1-3 TRBV2 TGTGCCAGCAGTGCTGGGCCAACCCCTGGAAACACCATATATTTT CASSAGPTPGNTIYF
TRBD2 few 16 TRBJ2-5 TRBV2 TGTGCCAGCAGTGACGGATCGGGGGGGGCAGCTGAGACCCAGTACTTC CASSDGSGGAAETQYF
- - 14 TRBJ2-7 TRBV6-8 TGTGCCAGCTGGTGCGGGCCCCACTCCTACGAGCAGTACTTC CASWCGPHSYEQYF
TRBD2 once 14 TRBJ2-3 TRBV13 TGTGCCAGCAGCTATAGCGGGAGGCCAGATACGCAGTATTTT CASSYSGRPDTQYF
TRBD2 - 18 TRBJ2-3 TRBV28 TGTGCCAGCAGTTTGGGACTAGCGGAGGACGAAAACACAGATACGCAGTATTTT CASSLGLAEDENTDTQYF
- - 13 TRBJ2-5 TRBV27 TGTGCCAGCAGTTTACGACAGGCGGAGACCCAGTACTTC CASSLRQAETQYF
- - 14 TRBJ2-1 TRBV19 TGTGCCAGTAGTACTAGCGCTAGCTACAATGAGCAGTTCTTC CASSTSASYNEQFF
- few 11 TRBJ2-7 TRBV28 TGTGCCAGCAGTTTTCTCTACGAGCAGTACTTC CASSFLYEQYF
TRBD1 - 19 TRBJ2-6 TRBV15 TGTGCCACCAGCAAAGTACCGGGACAGGGCATCTCTGGGGCCAACGTCCTGACTTTC CATSKVPGQGISGANVLTF
- large 12 TRBJ2-1 TRBV6-6 TGTGCCAGCAGTTACAAAGGGCGGGGAAAGTTCTTC CASSYKGRGKFF
- - 15 TRBJ1-2 TRBV2 TGTGCCAGCAATAGCCCGGACACGACAAACTATGGCTACACCTTC CASNSPDTTNYGYTF
- - 16 TRBJ2-2 TRBV6-5 TGTGCCAGCAGTTTAGGGGTAAACGCAGCTCCCGGGGAGCTGTTTTTT CASSLGVNAAPGELFF
- - 16 TRBJ2-2 TRBV4-2 TGTGCCAGCAGCCAAGTCGGCGGGCAAGGCACCGGGGAGCTGTTTTTT CASSQVGGQGTGELFF
TRBD1 - 17 TRBJ1-4 TRBV4-1 TGCGCCAGCAGCCAAGGTCGCTCTGGGACAGGGGATGAAAAACTGTTTTTT CASSQGRSGTGDEKLFF
- - 17 TRBJ1-1 TRBV4-1 TGCGCCAGCAGCCCCGACGGAGACATTCGTCGGGACACTAAAGCTTTCTTT CASSPDGDIRRDTKAFF
TRBD1 - 15 TRBJ1-1 TRBV4-1 TGCGCCAGCAGCCAAGAGACGGGACAGGGAGGGAAAGCTTTCTTT CASSQETGQGGKAFF
- - 14 TRBJ2-5 TRBV27 TGTGCCAGCAGTTTTGACGGGGACCAAGAGACCCAGTACTTC CASSFDGDQETQYF
TRBD2 - 15 TRBJ2-3 TRBV12-5 TGTGCTAGTGCTATTAGCGGGAGAGACACAGATACGCAGTATTTT CASAISGRDTDTQYF
- - 13 TRBJ2-3 TRBV5-1 TGCGCCACCTCCCTGGGAGTCCCAGATACGCAGTATTTT CATSLGVPDTQYF
TRBD2 once 15 TRBJ2-2 TRBV28 TGTGCCAGCAGCTCGGGGGGAAGGGTCACCGGGGAGCTGTTTTTT CASSSGGRVTGELFF
- - 13 TRBJ1-5 TRBV7-6 TGTGCCAGCAGCTTGTCGGGAAATCAGCCCCAGCATTTT CASSLSGNQPQHF
- - 14 TRBJ1-1 TRBV18 TGTGCCAGCTCACCCCTTTTGGGGAGCACTGAAGCTTTCTTT CASSPLLGSTEAFF
TRBD1 - 12 TRBJ2-5 TRBV19 TGTGCCACTCTGGACAGGCAAGAGACCCAGTACTTC CATLDRQETQYF
- - 14 TRBJ1-2 TRBV10-3 TGTGCCATCAGTCCGGAGGGGAGAGGCTATGGCTACACCTTC CAISPEGRGYGYTF
TRBD1 - 16 TRBJ2-1 TRBV5-1 TGCGCCAGCAGCTTGGCAGGGACAGGGACCCAAAATGAGCAGTTCTTC CASSLAGTGTQNEQFF
- - 15 TRBJ2-1 TRBV9 TGTGCCAGCACCTTGGGGGGTAGCGCAAACAATGAGCAGTTCTTC CASTLGGSANNEQFF
TRBD1 - 14 TRBJ1-5 TRBV28 TGTGCCAGCACGGACAGGGTAGGCAATCAGCCCCAGCATTTT CASTDRVGNQPQHF
- few 16 TRBJ2-7 TRBV2 TGTGCCAGCAGGGGGAACATCCGGGACAAATCCTACGAGCAGTACTTC CASRGNIRDKSYEQYF
- - 15 TRBJ2-1 TRBV2 TGTGCCAGCAGTGCTCTCAGGTCTATCTCCAATGAGCAGTTCTTC CASSALRSISNEQFF
- - 13 TRBJ1-3 TRBV7-6 TGTGCCAGCAGGCCCACAGGGGGAAACACCATATATTTT CASRPTGGNTIYF
- - 14 TRBJ1-3 TRBV7-9 TGTGCCAGCAGCTCTAACCGGCAGGGCAACACCATATATTTT CASSSNRQGNTIYF
TRBD1 - 13 TRBJ2-7 TRBV5-1 TGCGCCACCCGAGAGGGGGCCACCTACGAGCAGTACTTC CATREGATYEQYF
TRBD1 - 13 TRBJ1-2 TRBV2 TGTGCCAGCAGAGACAGGGGGAACTATGGCTACACCTTC CASRDRGNYGYTF
- - 14 TRBJ1-5 TRBV29-1 TGCAGCGTGTCACAGGGTGAGGGAAATCAGCCCCAGCATTTT CSVSQGEGNQPQHF
- - 15 TRBJ1-4 TRBV7-6 TGTGCCAGCAGCTTAGTCGCAGGGAGGAGTGAAAAACTGTTTTTT CASSLVAGRSEKLFF
- - 14 TRBJ2-7 TRBV27 TGTGCCAGCAGTTTGTGGGGGCCAACCTACGAGCAGTACTTC CASSLWGPTYEQYF
- - 14 TRBJ1-2 TRBV2 TGTGCCAGCCCACAGGACAGAGCTAACTATGGCTACACCTTC CASPQDRANYGYTF
TRBD1 - 14 TRBJ1-5 TRBV5-6 TGTGCCAGCAGCCTCAGGGGGCCCAATCAGCCCCAGCATTTT CASSLRGPNQPQHF
TRBD2 - 15 TRBJ2-3 TRBV27 TGTGCCAGCAGTGAGGGTCTAGCGGGGACAGATACGCAGTATTTT CASSEGLAGTDTQYF
- - 14 TRBJ2-7 TRBV27 TGTGCCAGCAGTTTCCGGGACAAGGACGGCGAGCAGTACTTC CASSFRDKDGEQYF
- medium-sized 13 TRBJ2-3 TRBV30 TGTGCCTGGAGTTTCGGAGGAACAGATACGCAGTATTTT CAWSFGGTDTQYF
- - 17 TRBJ1-3 TRBV7-2 TGTGCCAGCAGCTCTTCACAGTGGACGGGATCTGGAAACACCATATATTTT CASSSSQWTGSGNTIYF
- - 14 TRBJ2-7 TRBV5-4 TGTGCCAGCAGCTTAGGACGGGGATCCTACGAGCAGTACTTC CASSLGRGSYEQYF
- - 14 TRBJ1-5 TRBV18 TGTGCCAGCTCACCAAACGGGGGGAATCAGCCCCAGCATTTT CASSPNGGNQPQHF
TRBD1 - 16 TRBJ1-5 TRBV19 TGTGCCAGTTCCCGAACCCCAGGGGGCAGCAATCAGCCCCAGCATTTT CASSRTPGGSNQPQHF
- - 14 TRBJ2-1 TRBV7-6 TGTGCCAGCAGCTTTTATGGGAACAGGAATGAGCAGTTCTTC CASSFYGNRNEQFF
TRBD2 few 15 TRBJ2-3 TRBV28 TGTGCCAGCTCAAACGGGGGGGAGGAGGCAGATACGCAGTATTTT CASSNGGEEADTQYF
TRBD2 - 14 TRBJ2-3 TRBV6-1 TGTGCCAGCCGGGACTACAGATCCACAGATACGCAGTATTTT CASRDYRSTDTQYF
TRBD1 once 13 TRBJ2-7 TRBV7-9 TGTGCCAGCAGCTCCGGGACAGCCAACGAGCAGTACTTC CASSSGTANEQYF
- - 12 TRBJ1-1 TRBV5-1 TGCGCCAGCAGCGACTTCGACACTGAAGCTTTCTTT CASSDFDTEAFF